This T cell receptor (beta chain) derives from a study of cytomegalovirus exposure and HLA in healthy donors. Losses at the gene ends were 5 bases for V and 3 bases for J; bases not matched to a gene: 10. Germline V lookup: CDR1 SGHVS, CDR2 FQNEAQ. The CDR3 extends over 15 amino acids. Amplification used 60 Vbeta primers and 13 Jbeta primers. Produced via immunoSEQ multiplex PCR; TCRdb's table is partial and in-frame only. The top ten hold approximately 0.8% of the sample, which has roughly 170,000 clones, 70% to 90% seen once. This chain joins TRBV7-8 and TRBJ2-7; 7 nucleotides match TRBD2. What was sequenced was PBMCs. This TCR was sampled from a woman aged 18-29 years in good health and CMV-seronegative. The CDR3 spells CASSVDWRENYEQYF. The CDR3 DNA reads as TGTGCCAGCAGCGTGGACTGGCGGGAGAACTACGAGCAGTACTTC.